The next 14 T cell receptor beta chains were all read from a single sample in a study of blood T cell repertoires in COVID-19 (dated by TCRdb to 2020 to 2021). To prepare the library, the immunoSEQ multiplex PCR assay was applied. The source is immuneACCESS, and TCRdb retained only in-frame sequences with V and J called. Part of the clones is not carried over; for the studies checked, unresolved V genes explain less than half of this, and the remainder is unexplained. This sample gives tens of thousands of clones in total; roughly 90% of them show up just once. Of the sample, around 4% falls within the top ten clones. Sequences were obtained from peripheral blood. The receptors were gathered from a woman at least 80 years old with active or convalescent COVID-19.

The CDR3 DNA sequence: TGTGCCAGCAGCCAAACTAGCGGGAGTACTATTAGGAACACCGGGGAGCTGTTTTTT. Its translation is CASSQTSGSTIRNTGELFF. The rearrangement links TRBV3-1 (or the pseudogene TRBV3-2) to TRBJ2-2, with 11 nucleotides matching TRBD2. Germline loops: CDR1 LGHDT, CDR2 YNNKEL (reference sequence). This CDR3 is 19 amino acids long. After removal of 2 bases from V and 1 base from J, the junction contained 9 bases not matched to a gene.

V gene TRBV9 combines with J gene TRBJ1-1, with D perhaps TRBD1 (6 bases). Germline V gene lookup returns CDR1 SGDLS and CDR2 YYNGEE. The CDR3 totals 14 residues. Trimming shortened V by 4 bases and J by 2 bases, and 12 bases separated the two germline ends. This CDR3 is CASSPQGSNTEAFF. CDR3 DNA: TGTGCCAGCAGCCCTCAGGGGTCAAACACTGAAGCTTTCTTT.

This chain uses TRBV5-1 with TRBJ1-1, with D unresolved. The germline CDR1 and CDR2 sequences are SGHRS and YFSETQ. With 0 bases removed from V and 0 bases from J, the gap between germline ends came to 9 bases. The CDR3 runs to 15 residues. The chain's CDR3 is CASSLVTPMNTEAFF. The CDR3 coding sequence is TGCGCCAGCAGCTTGGTAACCCCTATGAACACTGAAGCTTTCTTT.

V gene TRBV27 combines with J gene TRBJ1-1; perhaps TRBD1 as D (5 bases). CDR3 length: 14 residues. Trimming removed 3 bases from V and 3 bases from J, with 11 bases in between. CDR1 and CDR2 (germline): MNHEY, SMNVEV (reference sequence). CDR3 bases: TGTGCCAGCAGTTTCAGGGTTCCCCACACTGAAGCTTTCTTT. This codes for CASSFRVPHTEAFF.

The chain's CDR3 is CASSPGLANTGELFF. The CDR3 DNA reads TGCGCCAGCAGCCCCGGACTAGCGAACACCGGGGAGCTGTTTTTT. The V call is TRBV5-1, the J call TRBJ2-2, with 7 bases matching TRBD2. Germline V gives CDR1 SGHRS, CDR2 YFSETQ. The J segment lost 0 bases and the V segment lost 4 bases, leaving 3 bases of the junction unmatched. This CDR3 comprises 15 residues.

This clone came up once. The J gene is TRBJ2-2, the V gene TRBV9, with 8 bases that match TRBD1. This CDR3 spans 16 amino acids. The V segment lost 3 bases and the J segment 2 bases; nucleotides outside the gene matches: 6. Germline V gene data show CDR1 as SGDLS and CDR2 as YYNGEE. The CDR3 loop is CASSAPGTGNTGELFF. As DNA, the CDR3 is TGTGCCAGCAGCGCCCCCGGGACAGGCAACACCGGGGAGCTGTTTTTT. The variable domain in full, completed from reference TRBV9 and TRBJ2-2, reads DSGVTQTPKHLITATGQRVTLRCSPRSGDLSVYWYQQSLDQGLQFLIQYYNGEERAKGNILERFSAQQFPDLHSELNLSSLELGDSALYFCASSAPGTGNTGELFFGEGSRLTVL.

The chain recombines TRBV27 with TRBJ2-3; D is perhaps TRBD1 (6 bases). Per germline, CDR1 MNHEY and CDR2 SMNVEV (reference sequence). Trimming shortened V by 4 bases and J by 2 bases, and 16 bases separated the two germline ends. CDR3 size: 16 residues. As DNA, the CDR3 is TGTGCCAGCAGTTCCTCCGGGACACCCCTCACAGATACGCAGTATTTT. Protein sequence: CASSSSGTPLTDTQYF.

This clone was counted once. A read error may account for a junction end that differs from germline. The J gene is TRBJ2-3, the V gene TRBV9, with D perhaps TRBD1 (7 bases). Germline V gene sequence: CDR1 SGDLS, CDR2 YYNGEE. The length of the CDR3 is 16 residues. As DNA, the CDR3 is TGTGCCAGCGGCCAGGGGGGATTACTTAGCATAGATACGCAGTATTTT. Its protein is CASGQGGLLSIDTQYF. Complete variable domain (other parts from reference TRBV9 and TRBJ2-3): DSGVTQTPKHLITATGQRVTLRCSPRSGDLSVYWYQQSLDQGLQFLIQYYNGEERAKGNILERFSAQQFPDLHSELNLSSLELGDSALYFCASGQGGLLSIDTQYFGPGTRLTVL.

On this clone itself: The identical CDR3 is also encoded by other nucleotide sequences in the sample. J is TRBJ1-6 and V is TRBV9; 7 bases fit TRBD1. V was pared by 0 bases and J by 8 bases, with 2 bases of the junction left unmatched. The CDR3 sequence is 14 residues long. Germline assignment: CDR1 SGDLS and CDR2 YYNGEE. The CDR3 region has the DNA TGTGCCAGCAGCGTAGGACAGGGTGATTCACCCCTCCACTTT. Translation: CASSVGQGDSPLHF.

The CDR3 DNA follows: TGTGCCAGCAGCCCCCGGGACAGGGTCTACGAGCAGTACTTC. Its translation: CASSPRDRVYEQYF. The chain has TRBV9 and TRBJ2-7; 9 positions match TRBD1. In germline, CDR1 is SGDLS, CDR2 YYNGEE. This CDR3 region has 14 residues. Losses at the gene ends were 4 bases for V and 3 bases for J; bases not matched to a gene: 5. Full variable domain (missing parts from reference TRBV9 and TRBJ2-7): DSGVTQTPKHLITATGQRVTLRCSPRSGDLSVYWYQQSLDQGLQFLIQYYNGEERAKGNILERFSAQQFPDLHSELNLSSLELGDSALYFCASSPRDRVYEQYFGPGTRLTVT.

This chain joins TRBV9 and TRBJ1-5, with a weak D call TRBD1 (6 bases). V shed 3 bases and J shed 0 bases, with 10 bases lying between them. CDR1 is SGDLS, CDR2 YYNGEE, per germline. This CDR3 contains 15 residues. CDR3: CASSEGQISNQPQHF. The CDR3, as DNA: TGTGCCAGCAGCGAAGGACAGATTAGCAATCAGCCCCAGCATTTT.

The chain recombines TRBV28 with TRBJ2-5; TRBD2 matches at 12 bases. CDR3 length: 16 residues. Germline V lookup: CDR1 MDHEN, CDR2 SYDVKM. The V segment lost 7 bases and the J segment 7 bases; nucleotides outside the gene matches: 13. CDR3 nucleotide sequence: TGTGCCAGCACAGGACTAGCGGGACGAGGGGGTGGGACCCAGTACTTC. As protein: CASTGLAGRGGGTQYF.

In the case of this clone: This CDR3 is also generated by other DNA sequences in the sample. The chain combines TRBV18 with TRBJ2-2; D is unclear. This CDR3 is 14 amino acids long. Trimming took off 3 bases at V and 1 base at J, with 6 bases between the two ends. Germline lookup yields CDR1 KGHSH and CDR2 LQKENI. Written as DNA, the CDR3 is TGTGCCAGCTCACCCCGACAGAACACCGGGGAGCTGTTTTTT. Translated, it gives CASSPRQNTGELFF.

This clone was recorded a few times. The chain uses TRBV28 and TRBJ1-5; 10 positions match TRBD1. The germline V gene encodes CDR1 MDHEN and CDR2 SYDVKM. With 4 bases clipped from V and 2 bases from J, the junction kept 5 bases outside the gene matches. This CDR3 has 16 amino acids. For the CDR3, the DNA is TGTGCCAGCAGTTCATTGACAGGGGGCGGCAATCAGCCCCAGCATTTT. It specifies CASSSLTGGGNQPQHF.